Below are 20 T cell receptor beta chains sequenced from a single sample in a study of cytomegalovirus exposure and HLA in healthy donors. With 60 Vbeta and 13 Jbeta primers, the PCR was carried out. Produced via immunoSEQ multiplex PCR; TCRdb's table is partial and in-frame only. The sample includes about 76,000 clones, over 75% of them seen just once. What was sequenced was PBMCs. The receptors shown here come from a male donor in good health and CMV-seropositive.

This clone came up a few times. The chain recombines TRBV6-5 with TRBJ1-1; TRBD1 aligns across 8 bases. The J segment lost 1 base and the V segment lost 4 bases, leaving 2 bases of the junction unmatched. From germline, CDR1 is MNHEY and CDR2 SVGAGI. The CDR3 spans 14 residues. CDR3 loop: CASSWDRKNTEAFF. The CDR3 bases are TGTGCCAGCAGTTGGGACAGGAAGAACACTGAAGCTTTCTTT.

The chain couples TRBV7-3 to TRBJ2-1; 10 nucleotides match TRBD2. The junction had 20 bases not matched to a gene; V was cut back by 5 bases and J by 4 bases. Per the germline V gene, CDR1 is SGHTA and CDR2 is FQGTGA. CDR3 length: 20 residues. The CDR3 sequence: CASSPRTGMVLAGEYNEQFF. Written as DNA, the CDR3 is TGTGCCAGCAGCCCACGGACAGGGATGGTCCTAGCGGGAGAGTACAATGAGCAGTTCTTC.

J is TRBJ2-7 and V is TRBV18; no clear D gene. Trimming pared 6 bases from V and 0 bases from J, leaving 15 bases between. This CDR3 comprises 15 residues. Germline CDR1 is KGHSH and CDR2 is LQKENI. CDR3 protein: CASSPSPLSSYEQYF. The CDR3 region has the DNA TGTGCCAGCTCGCCATCCCCCTTGAGCTCCTACGAGCAGTACTTC.

This clone showed up just once. This sequence joins TRBV9 and TRBJ2-3; 12 nucleotides align to TRBD2. CDR1 and CDR2 (germline): SGDLS, YYNGEE. This CDR3 contains 16 residues. With 0 bases clipped from V and 2 bases from J, the junction kept 1 base outside the gene matches. The CDR3 DNA is TGTGCCAGCAGCGTAGGGACTAGCGGGATCACAGATACGCAGTATTTT. Translation gives CASSVGTSGITDTQYF. The whole variable domain, filled in from reference TRBV9 and TRBJ2-3, reads DSGVTQTPKHLITATGQRVTLRCSPRSGDLSVYWYQQSLDQGLQFLIQYYNGEERAKGNILERFSAQQFPDLHSELNLSSLELGDSALYFCASSVGTSGITDTQYFGPGTRLTVL.

The gene calls are TRBV27 and TRBJ1-2, with a weak D call TRBD1 (5 bases). CDR3 size: 14 residues. V lost 3 bases, J lost 7 bases, and 15 bases lay in between. Germline assignment: CDR1 MNHEY and CDR2 SMNVEV (reference sequence). CDR3 residues: CASSFGGRLGGYTF. In DNA, the CDR3 is TGTGCCAGCAGTTTCGGGGGTCGGTTGGGTGGCTACACCTTC.

This chain joins TRBV30 and TRBJ1-4; 8 nucleotides align to TRBD1. The CDR3 contains 13 residues. CDR1 is GTSNPN, CDR2 SVGIG, per germline (reference sequence). The V and J ends lost 5 bases and 5 bases, in that order; junction bases with no gene match: 4. CDR3 sequence (DNA): TGTGCCTGGGAGGGACAGGAAAATGAAAAACTGTTTTTT. This encodes CAWEGQENEKLFF.

The chain links TRBV7-8 to TRBJ2-6; 7 nucleotides match TRBD1. Germline V gene lookup returns CDR1 SGHVS and CDR2 FQNEAQ. The CDR3 loop spans 16 amino acids. Trimming at V came to 4 bases and at J to 0 bases, leaving 3 bases not matched to a gene. The CDR3 bases are TGTGCCAGCAGCTCCACAGGGGCCTCTGGGGCCAACGTCCTGACTTTC. Translated, it gives CASSSTGASGANVLTF. Looking up the rest from reference TRBV7-8 and TRBJ2-6 gives the full variable domain: GAGVSQSPRYKVAKRGQDVALRCDPISGHVSLFWYQQALGQGPEFLTYFQNEAQLDKSGLPSDRFFAERPEGSVSTLKIQRTQQEDSAVYLCASSSTGASGANVLTFGAGSRLTVL.

This chain connects TRBV16 to TRBJ1-1; a possible D gene is TRBD1 (5 bases). Germline V lookup: CDR1 KGHSY, CDR2 FQNENV. V was cut by 4 bases and J by 5 bases, with 14 bases left in between. The CDR3 consists of 14 residues. This chain's CDR3 is CASSPWAGGTEAFF. Here the CDR3 DNA reads TGTGCCAGCAGCCCTTGGGCCGGGGGGACTGAAGCTTTCTTT.

The V and J genes are TRBV11-2 and TRBJ2-2, with D tentatively TRBD2 (6 bases). This CDR3 comprises 14 residues. Germline loops: CDR1 SGHAT, CDR2 FQNNGV. Deletions cut 11 bases from V and 2 bases from J, with 15 bases between. As DNA, the CDR3 is TGTGCCGGATCAAGGAGGGGAAACACCGGGGAGCTGTTTTTT. This translates into CAGSRRGNTGELFF.

The gene calls are TRBV15 and TRBJ2-7, with a weak D call TRBD1 (6 bases). CDR1 is LNHNV, CDR2 YYDKDF, per germline (reference sequence). V was trimmed by 8 bases and J by 0 bases, leaving 14 bases between them. This CDR3 contains 14 residues. In DNA, the CDR3 is TGTGCCACCCGCATGGACAGCTTCTCCTACGAGCAGTACTTC. Encoded protein: CATRMDSFSYEQYF.

J is TRBJ2-3 and V is TRBV4-1; 7 nucleotides agree with TRBD2. Germline trimming cut 4 bases from V and 1 base from J; bases unmatched to any gene: 17. Germline lookup yields CDR1 MGHRA and CDR2 YSYEKL. The CDR3 totals 19 residues. The CDR3 DNA is TGCGCCAGCAGCCCCTGGGGCAGAGGCGGGAGTGCGGGCACAGATACGCAGTATTTT. Its translation is CASSPWGRGGSAGTDTQYF.

The V gene is TRBV7-8, the J gene TRBJ2-2; 15 nucleotides line up with TRBD2. In germline, CDR1 is SGHVS, CDR2 FQNEAQ. CDR3 size: 17 residues. Trimming cost V 6 bases and J 6 bases; bases outside gene matches: 8. The CDR3 region has the DNA TGTGCCAGCAGGCGGACTAGCGGGAGGGAATTGGCCGGGGAGCTGTTTTTT. It encodes CASRRTSGRELAGELFF. Full variable domain (missing parts from reference TRBV7-8 and TRBJ2-2): GAGVSQSPRYKVAKRGQDVALRCDPISGHVSLFWYQQALGQGPEFLTYFQNEAQLDKSGLPSDRFFAERPEGSVSTLKIQRTQQEDSAVYLCASRRTSGRELAGELFFGEGSRLTVL.

This chain uses TRBV30 with TRBJ2-7, with D possibly being TRBD1 (5 bases). Trimming took off 1 base at V and 6 bases at J, with 19 bases between the two ends. Germline V gives CDR1 GTSNPN, CDR2 SVGIG (reference sequence). This CDR3 region has 15 residues. CDR3 in amino acids: CAWSARQRQISEQYF. CDR3 nucleotides: TGTGCCTGGAGTGCCCGACAGCGTCAAATCAGCGAGCAGTACTTC.

This clone appeared a single time. The gene calls are TRBV9 and TRBJ2-1; a weak D match, TRBD1 (6 bases). V shed 0 bases and J shed 8 bases, with 9 bases lying between them. Germline lookup yields CDR1 SGDLS and CDR2 YYNGEE. The CDR3 is made up of 13 amino acids. The CDR3 nucleotides are TGTGCCAGCAGCGTAGGGTCAGGGGATGAGCAGTTCTTC. This encodes CASSVGSGDEQFF.

The gene calls are TRBV28 and TRBJ1-2; TRBD1 aligns across 12 bases. Germline V gene lookup returns CDR1 MDHEN and CDR2 SYDVKM. There are 16 residues in the CDR3. V was pared by 6 bases and J by 8 bases, with 13 bases of the junction left unmatched. CDR3 in amino acids: CASSRAGTGGEAGYTF. As DNA, the CDR3 is TGTGCCAGCAGCCGGGCCGGGACAGGGGGCGAAGCAGGCTACACCTTC.

The chain carries TRBV10-2 and TRBJ1-2, with TRBD1 matching 11 bases. V lost 2 bases and J lost 4; bases outside the gene matches: 18. The V gene's germline CDR1 is WSHSY and CDR2 SAAADI. The length of the CDR3 is 20 residues. CDR3 in amino acids: CASSERLDRGRLVVVYGYTF. Written as DNA, the CDR3 is TGCGCCAGCAGTGAGCGTTTGGACAGGGGGCGCTTGGTTGTTGTCTATGGCTACACCTTC.

Worth noting for this clone: This CDR3 is also generated by other DNA sequences in the sample. The chain has TRBV5-1 and TRBJ1-1; 7 bases map to TRBD1. From germline, CDR1 is SGHRS and CDR2 YFSETQ. CDR3 length equals 17 residues. The V and J ends lost 2 bases and 4 bases, in that order; junction bases with no gene match: 14. The CDR3 loop is CASSLRAGGNLGTEAFF. The DNA for the CDR3 is TGCGCCAGCAGCTTAAGAGCAGGGGGGAACTTGGGCACTGAAGCTTTCTTT.

Many counts were recorded for this clone. V is TRBV11-3 and J is TRBJ2-2, with unresolved D. Germline V gives CDR1 SGHNT, CDR2 YENEEA. V lost 2 bases to trimming and J lost 6 bases, with 10 bases between them. CDR3 length: 14 residues. This CDR3 is CASSLTPAAGELFF. CDR3 nucleotide sequence: TGTGCCAGCAGCTTAACGCCCGCGGCCGGGGAGCTGTTTTTT.

The chain couples TRBV2 to TRBJ1-2; D unclear. Germline V gene sequence: CDR1 SNHLY, CDR2 FYNNEI. CDR3 size: 12 residues. V was pared by 2 bases and J by 9 bases, with 10 bases between. CDR3 in amino acids: CASSERTNSYTF. The CDR3 DNA sequence: TGTGCCAGCAGTGAAAGAACAAACAGCTACACCTTC.

The chain employs TRBV7-9 and TRBJ1-2; 8 nucleotides agree with TRBD1. This CDR3 region has 15 residues. Germline assignment: CDR1 SEHNR and CDR2 FQNEAQ (reference sequence). Losses at the gene ends were 5 bases for V and 4 bases for J; bases not matched to a gene: 9. In nucleotides, the CDR3 is TGTGCCAGCAGCAAATCAGGGGGCGAGGGCTATGGCTACACCTTC. Translated: CASSKSGGEGYGYTF.